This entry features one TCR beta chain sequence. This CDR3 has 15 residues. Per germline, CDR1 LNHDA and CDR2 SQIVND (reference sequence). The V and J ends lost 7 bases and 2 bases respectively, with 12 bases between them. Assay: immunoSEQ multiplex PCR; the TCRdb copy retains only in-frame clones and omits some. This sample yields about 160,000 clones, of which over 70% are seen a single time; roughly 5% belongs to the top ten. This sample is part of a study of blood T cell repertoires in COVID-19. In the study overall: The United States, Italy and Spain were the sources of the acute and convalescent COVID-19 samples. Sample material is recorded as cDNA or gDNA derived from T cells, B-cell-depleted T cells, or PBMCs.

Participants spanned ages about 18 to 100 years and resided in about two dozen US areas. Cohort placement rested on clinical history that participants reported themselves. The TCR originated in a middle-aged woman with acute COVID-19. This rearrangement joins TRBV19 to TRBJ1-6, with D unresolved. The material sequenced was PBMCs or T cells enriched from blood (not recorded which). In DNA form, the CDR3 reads TGTGCCAGTACTTTGGGAGCCCCCTATAATTCACCCCTCCACTTT. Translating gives CASTLGAPYNSPLHF. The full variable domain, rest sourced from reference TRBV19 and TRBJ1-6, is DGGITQSPKYLFRKEGQNVTLSCEQNLNHDAMYWYRQDPGQGLRLIYYSQIVNDFQKGDIAEGYSVSREKKESFPLTVTSAQKNPTAFYLCASTLGAPYNSPLHFGNGTRLTVT.